This TCR beta chain originates from a study of T cells in Graves' hyperthyroidism and ophthalmopathy. Amplification targeted TCR beta CDR3 regions from RNA transcripts. HTBI primers were employed in a first-round RT-PCR of the TCR CDR3. TCRdb independently ran MiXCR on the multiplex PCR reads; one entry per CDR3 protein. The data hold 300,000 to 450,000 distinct CDR3 sequences, with around a quarter observed a single time. Used for diagnoses were clinical symptoms, serum thyroxine and TRAb, thyroid ultrasound and orbital computed tomography. After removal of 6 bases from V and 6 bases from J, the junction contained 7 bases not matched to a gene. Germline V lookup: CDR1 SNHLY, CDR2 FYNNEI. The CDR3 totals 14 residues.

This receptor was taken from a man aged 45-65 years with Graves' hyperthyroidism. The specimen was blood. V and J are TRBV2 and TRBJ2-7, with 11 bases matching TRBD1. The chain's CDR3 is CASSPRTGGAEQYF. CDR3 nucleotides: TGTGCCAGCAGCCCTAGGACAGGGGGCGCCGAGCAGTACTTC.